This T cell receptor beta chain was recorded in a study of cytomegalovirus exposure and HLA in healthy donors. General observations from the study: The study designated some 180 TCR beta chains cytomegalovirus-associated. Researchers left out some V segments, among them TRBV6-2 and TRBV6-3, as indistinguishable.

V lost 0 bases and J lost 4; bases outside the gene matches: 8. Germline V CDR1 and CDR2: GTSNPN, SVGIG (reference sequence). CDR3 length: 15 residues. 13 Jbeta primers and 60 Vbeta primers were used for the PCR. Per the original methods: In a later analysis, of approximately 81 million unique beta chains, some 10 million appeared in at least two donors. This table comes from immunoSEQ multiplex PCR, and its TCRdb copy is limited to in-frame clones, with some not included. V and J calls and clone size follow that table, whereas D and trimming were derived from the DNA. The sample has 150,000 to 200,000 clones, roughly four fifths seen once; the top ten hold roughly 4%. About this clone: What it binds is not known.

The gene calls are TRBV30 and TRBJ2-5; 7 bases fit TRBD1. The receptor was derived from a man over 45 in good health and CMV-seropositive. The sequenced sample was PBMCs. The CDR3 spells CAWSVFTGVGETQYF. DNA of the CDR3: TGTGCCTGGAGTGTATTTACAGGGGTCGGAGAGACCCAGTACTTC.